This T cell receptor beta chain was profiled in a study of blood T cells in healthy people across ages. Study context: Template switching picked up about one barcoded beta molecule for each two T cells. Study-wide points: Diversity estimated from one million T cells was considered an underestimate. It was the long-lived donors that had more naive CD4+ cells and higher diversity than aged donors.

CDR3 size: 15 residues. Trimming took 7 bases from V and 11 from J, leaving 24 bases between them. Combining a sample-barcoded 5' primer with a J-beta primer mix, a second PCR ran for about 7 to 11 cycles. TCRdb itself ran the 5' RACE reads through MiXCR, one entry per CDR3 protein. Of over 700,000 distinct CDR3 sequences in the sample, roughly 50% were seen once. To note about this clonotype: Its target is not known.

Material: blood. The TCR originated in a man at least 80 years old in good health. The chain recombines TRBV12-3 or TRBV12-4 with TRBJ1-5; possibly TRBD1 for D (6 bases). Written as DNA, the CDR3 is TGTGCCAGCACTTTTGGACAGCCGCTACATTCGACCCAGCATTTT. This translates into CASTFGQPLHSTQHF.